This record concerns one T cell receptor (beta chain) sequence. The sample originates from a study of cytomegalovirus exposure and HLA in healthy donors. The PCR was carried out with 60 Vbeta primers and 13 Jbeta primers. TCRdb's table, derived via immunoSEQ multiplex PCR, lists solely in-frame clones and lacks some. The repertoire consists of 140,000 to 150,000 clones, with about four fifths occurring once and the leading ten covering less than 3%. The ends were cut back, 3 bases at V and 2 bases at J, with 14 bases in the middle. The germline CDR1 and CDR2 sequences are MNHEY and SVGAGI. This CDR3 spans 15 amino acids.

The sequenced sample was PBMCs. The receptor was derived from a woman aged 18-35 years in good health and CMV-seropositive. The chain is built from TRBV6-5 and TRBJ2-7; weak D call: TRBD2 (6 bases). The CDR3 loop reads CASSYGGTGTYEQYF. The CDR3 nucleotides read TGTGCCAGCAGTTATGGAGGGACGGGGACCTACGAGCAGTACTTC.